This entry lists 17 T cell receptor beta chains sequenced from one sample in a study of tumour-infiltrating T cells in Burkitt lymphoma. TCRdb's copy holds only in-frame clones and misses some; the assay was immunoSEQ multiplex PCR. The sample records roughly 5,000 clones, about 13% being singletons. Sequencing was performed on tumor tissue. The receptors were gathered from a human donor with Burkitt lymphoma.

This clone was observed a handful of times. The V gene is TRBV28, the J gene TRBJ1-6; 7 bases are a match to TRBD1. This CDR3 region has 13 residues. Germline CDR1 and CDR2: MDHEN and SYDVKM. The junction had 4 bases not matched to a gene; V was cut back by 7 bases and J by 7 bases. The CDR3 nucleotides are TGTGCCAGCATACCGGGACAGAATTCACCCCTCCACTTT. Translating gives CASIPGQNSPLHF.

The V call is TRBV7-6, the J call TRBJ2-2, with 8 bases aligning to TRBD1. The V and J ends lost 4 bases and 3 bases, in that order; junction bases with no gene match: 4. CDR3 length: 15 residues. From germline, CDR1 is SGHVS and CDR2 FNYEAQ. The DNA of the CDR3 is TGTGCCAGCAGCTCGGACAGGGCGGACACCGGGGAGCTGTTTTTT. Amino acid sequence: CASSSDRADTGELFF.

The chain carries TRBV10-3 and TRBJ1-5; 8 bases are shared with TRBD1. The trim removed 8 bases at V and 0 bases at J, leaving 3 bases unmatched. This CDR3 is built from 14 residues. Germline V gene data show CDR1 as ENHRY and CDR2 as SYGVKD. The CDR3 sequence is CAIGTGDSNQPQHF. CDR3 DNA: TGTGCCATCGGGACAGGCGATAGCAATCAGCCCCAGCATTTT.

The chain joins TRBV6-1 to TRBJ2-1, with no clear D. The CDR3 is 12 amino acids. Germline V gene sequence: CDR1 MNHNS, CDR2 SASEGT. V lost 3 bases to trimming and J lost 8 bases, with 8 bases between them. CDR3 in DNA: TGTGCCAGCAGTGAGGGATTCGATGAGCAGTTCTTC. Protein: CASSEGFDEQFF.

V gene TRBV15 combines with J gene TRBJ2-5; D remains ambiguous. V shed 1 base and J shed 1 base, with 13 bases lying between them. This CDR3 has 16 residues. From germline, CDR1 is LNHNV and CDR2 YYDKDF (reference sequence). CDR3 loop: CATSRAATKSQETQYF. CDR3 DNA: TGTGCCACCAGCAGAGCGGCGACCAAATCCCAAGAGACCCAGTACTTC.

CDR3 amino acids: CACRREGNSPLHF. The CDR3 region has the DNA TGCGCCTGCCGGAGGGAAGGGAATTCACCCCTCCACTTT. The chain has TRBV5-1 and TRBJ1-6; no firm D call. CDR3 length: 13 residues. With 10 bases removed from V and 7 bases from J, the gap between germline ends came to 15 bases. Germline-derived CDR1 and CDR2 are SGHRS and YFSETQ.

This clone has just a few counts. V is TRBV6-6 and J is TRBJ2-1, with D possibly TRBD2 on 6 matching bases. This CDR3 contains 16 residues. Germline CDR1 MNHNY, CDR2 SVGAGI (reference sequence). V lost 5 bases, J lost 0 bases, and 14 bases lay in between. CDR3 amino acids: CASSPPTRSSYNEQFF. DNA of the CDR3: TGTGCCAGCAGTCCTCCGACTAGGAGCTCCTACAATGAGCAGTTCTTC.

This clone was seen a handful of times. The same CDR3 also results from other DNA sequences found in this sample. The gene calls are TRBV4-1 and TRBJ2-1; the D is unclear. CDR1 is MGHRA, CDR2 YSYEKL, per germline. Between the trimmed V and J ends, which lost 1 base and 12 bases, there was a span of 25 bases. The CDR3 loop spans 17 amino acids. The CDR3 spells CASSQVSSAIRERGQFF. The CDR3 nucleotides read TGCGCCAGCAGCCAAGTTTCCTCCGCCATCCGAGAACGAGGGCAGTTCTTC.

This clone was observed a handful of times. The genes are TRBV7-6 and TRBJ2-5; D is ambiguous. The CDR3 totals 14 residues. Germline assignment: CDR1 SGHVS and CDR2 FNYEAQ. V shed 4 bases and J shed 2 bases, with 11 bases lying between them. CDR3 protein: CASSSRTVQETQYF. For the CDR3, the DNA is TGTGCCAGCAGCTCTCGGACGGTACAAGAGACCCAGTACTTC.

Concerning this clone: Within the sample, other DNA sequences also encode this same CDR3. V gene TRBV2 combines with J gene TRBJ2-3; the D gene is possibly TRBD2 (6 bases). The length of the CDR3 is 15 residues. With 7 bases removed from V and 2 bases from J, the gap between germline ends came to 16 bases. CDR1 and CDR2 from the germline V gene are SNHLY and FYNNEI. The CDR3 DNA is TGTGCCAGCACCCCACCGGGACTCAACACAGATACGCAGTATTTT. It specifies CASTPPGLNTDTQYF.

J is TRBJ1-5 and V is TRBV30; 7 nucleotides agree with TRBD1. This CDR3 is built from 14 residues. Losses at the gene ends were 2 bases for V and 7 bases for J; bases not matched to a gene: 8. Germline assignment: CDR1 GTSNPN and CDR2 SVGIG (reference sequence). CDR3 amino acids: CAWSYPTGRQPQHF. The CDR3 coding sequence is TGTGCCTGGAGTTACCCGACAGGGCGGCAGCCCCAGCATTTT.

The chain couples TRBV5-5 to TRBJ2-1; D is unresolved. V was pared by 4 bases and J by 6 bases, with 23 bases between. The germline V gene has CDR1 SGHKS and CDR2 YYEKEE (reference sequence). This CDR3 spans 17 amino acids. The CDR3 reads CASSPTWGGVYGNEQFF. Here the CDR3 DNA reads TGTGCCAGCAGCCCAACGTGGGGTGGCGTTTACGGCAATGAGCAGTTCTTC.

This chain's CDR3 is CAWRRLRQPNYGYTF. Written as DNA, the CDR3 is TGTGCCTGGAGAAGGTTGCGACAGCCAAACTATGGCTACACCTTC. The chain carries TRBV30 and TRBJ1-2, with D perhaps matching TRBD1 (5 bases). V lost 3 bases, J lost 2 bases, and 16 bases lay in between. Germline assignment: CDR1 GTSNPN and CDR2 SVGIG (reference sequence). This CDR3 contains 15 residues.

This clone was seen more than once but under ten times. The CDR3 DNA reads as TGTGCCAGCAGTTTAGGGGATGGGCGGGTTGACGAGCAGTACTTC. Protein: CASSLGDGRVDEQYF. The chain has TRBV27 and TRBJ2-7; possible D gene TRBD2, 5 bases. V dropped 2 bases and J dropped 5 bases, with 16 bases sitting between them. Per the germline V gene, CDR1 is MNHEY and CDR2 is SMNVEV (reference sequence). The CDR3 contains 15 residues.

This chain uses TRBV2 with TRBJ1-5, with D possibly being TRBD1 (5 bases). Between the trimmed V and J ends, which lost 7 bases and 7 bases, there was a span of 14 bases. CDR1 and CDR2 (germline): SNHLY, FYNNEI. The CDR3 covers 13 residues. In nucleotides, the CDR3 is TGTGCCAGCAACCCAGGGCCGCGGCAGCCCCAGCATTTT. Translating it yields CASNPGPRQPQHF.

This clone was seen more than once but under ten times. The V call is TRBV19, the J call TRBJ2-1; 12 bases map to TRBD2. V was pared by 8 bases and J by 3 bases, with 11 bases of the junction left unmatched. Germline CDR1 and CDR2: LNHDA and SQIVND (reference sequence). The CDR3 sequence is 17 residues long. The CDR3 here is CASGRLAGAGGYNEQFF. As DNA, the CDR3 is TGTGCCAGTGGGCGACTAGCGGGAGCGGGGGGCTACAATGAGCAGTTCTTC.

This chain uses TRBV19 with TRBJ1-5; D is perhaps TRBD1 (5 bases). Looked up from germline, CDR1 is LNHDA and CDR2 is SQIVND (reference sequence). The CDR3 consists of 13 residues. V lost 3 bases and J lost 2, with 5 bases in between. Here the CDR3 DNA reads TGTGCCAGTAGTATGGGGGGCAATCAGCCCCAGCATTTT. It specifies CASSMGGNQPQHF.